The TCR beta chain under discussion was sequenced for a study of shared clonotypes between healthy human individuals. Only CD45RO-negative cells positively selected for CCR7 counted as naive CD8 cells, so terminally differentiated effector memory CD45RA+ cells were excluded. This clone was counted a single time. With 6 bases clipped from V and 9 bases from J, the junction kept 14 bases outside the gene matches. The germline CDR1 and CDR2 sequences are MGHRA and YSYEKL. There are 16 residues in the CDR3. Method: immunoSEQ multiplex PCR; TCRdb's copy keeps in-frame clones and lacks some. The sample includes fewer than 700,000 clones, around 95% seen only once; the top ten take approximately 0.11%.

This sequence was found in a woman younger than 45 in good health. J is TRBJ1-6 and V is TRBV4-1, with 7 nucleotides matching TRBD1. The sequenced sample consisted of naive CD8+ T cells sorted from blood. This CDR3 is CASRLSRDSGGSPLHF. CDR3 DNA sequence: TGCGCCAGCAGGCTATCCCGGGACTCAGGGGGTTCACCCCTCCACTTT.